The 15 T cell receptor beta chains listed next were all sequenced from one sample in a study of CD8 T cells in ankylosing spondylitis. Each CDR3 protein gets one entry after TCRdb re-called the 5' RACE reads with MiXCR. The sample includes roughly 150,000 distinct CDR3 sequences, approximately 9.9% of them seen just once. The sequenced sample was blood, either unsorted or a sorted T cell fraction (not recorded which). The receptors come from a female donor with ankylosing spondylitis or in good health (not recorded which).

The sample holds a few counts of this clonotype. The chain links TRBV7-8 to TRBJ2-7; a weak D match, TRBD2 (6 bases). From germline, CDR1 is SGHVS and CDR2 FQNEAQ. The CDR3 length is 16 residues. Between the trimmed V and J ends, which lost 3 bases and 0 bases, there was a span of 15 bases. DNA for the CDR3: TGTGCCAGCAGCTTGTACCCGGGAGTGGACTCCTACGAGCAGTACTTC. Amino acids: CASSLYPGVDSYEQYF.

The chain combines TRBV5-5 with TRBJ1-2; 9 nucleotides line up with TRBD1. CDR1 is SGHKS, CDR2 YYEKEE, per germline (reference sequence). Trimming took 7 bases from V and 4 from J; bases not matched to a gene: 11. The CDR3 totals 15 residues. The CDR3 is CASSVRQGGFYGYTF. The CDR3 DNA follows: TGTGCCAGCTCCGTACGACAGGGGGGGTTCTATGGCTACACCTTC.

The chain links TRBV10-1 to TRBJ1-1; the D gene is possibly TRBD1 (5 bases). The length of the CDR3 is 15 residues. CDR1 WNHNN and CDR2 SYGVQD come from the germline V gene (reference sequence). Trimming shortened V by 3 bases and J by 1 base, and 12 bases separated the two germline ends. The CDR3 DNA is TGCGCCAGCAGTGAAAGCACAGGAACGAACACTGAAGCTTTCTTT. It translates to CASSESTGTNTEAFF.

The V and J genes are TRBV4-3 and TRBJ1-3; D remains ambiguous. Trimming stripped 1 base from V and 4 bases from J, with 11 bases between. The CDR3 runs 15 residues. Germline V gene sequence: CDR1 LGHNA, CDR2 YSLEER. In nucleotides, the CDR3 is TGCGCCAGCAGCCAAGCCTGGATTGACGGAAACACCATATATTTT. This translates into CASSQAWIDGNTIYF.

This rearrangement joins TRBV9 to TRBJ2-2; no reliable D call. Trimming left V 0 bases short and J 4 bases short, with 10 bases between. Germline CDR1 reads SGDLS; CDR2 reads YYNGEE. CDR3 length: 15 residues. CDR3: CASSVDRILTGELFF. The CDR3 region has the DNA TGTGCCAGCAGCGTAGACCGGATCCTCACCGGGGAGCTGTTTTTT.

At least ten counts were recorded for this clonotype. The rearrangement links TRBV29-1 to TRBJ1-1; D gene ambiguous. This CDR3 region has 14 residues. V gave up 6 bases and J gave up 4 bases, with 18 bases separating them. Germline V gene data show CDR1 as SQVTM and CDR2 as ANQGSEA. CDR3 protein: CSVSAWGSGTEAFF. DNA for the CDR3: TGCAGCGTCAGTGCATGGGGATCAGGCACTGAAGCTTTCTTT.

This clonotype was recorded many times. The chain combines TRBV7-9 with TRBJ1-1; D not resolved. Germline CDR1 SEHNR, CDR2 FQNEAQ (reference sequence). Trimming removed 0 bases at V and 4 bases at J, with 9 bases between. The CDR3 is 14 amino acids. CDR3 sequence: CASSLALGGTEAFF. The CDR3 nucleotides are TGTGCCAGCAGCTTAGCCCTAGGTGGCACTGAAGCTTTCTTT.

This clonotype was recorded at least ten times. The chain links TRBV12-3 or TRBV12-4 to TRBJ2-1, with 7 nucleotides matching TRBD2. With 2 bases clipped from V and 9 bases from J, the junction kept 7 bases outside the gene matches. There are 14 residues in the CDR3. The CDR3 is CASSLWRERGEQFF. In DNA form, the CDR3 reads TGTGCCAGCAGTTTATGGCGGGAGAGGGGTGAGCAGTTCTTC.

This clonotype showed up many times. The chain carries TRBV4-3 and TRBJ1-4; the D gene is possibly TRBD1 (6 bases). This CDR3 spans 15 amino acids. CDR1 is LGHNA and CDR2 is YSLEER in the germline V gene. Trimming removed 3 bases from V and 0 bases from J, with 8 bases in between. The CDR3 protein is CASSQWTATNEKLFF. CDR3 sequence (DNA): TGCGCCAGCAGCCAGTGGACAGCAACTAATGAAAAACTGTTTTTT.

This clonotype has at least ten counts. This chain uses TRBV15 with TRBJ1-1, with unresolved D. The germline V and J ends were trimmed by 3 bases and 0 bases, with 5 bases remaining between them. This CDR3 comprises 13 residues. Per the germline V gene, CDR1 is LNHNV and CDR2 is YYDKDF (reference sequence). The CDR3 loop is CATSRGMNTEAFF. Here the CDR3 DNA reads TGTGCCACCAGCAGGGGAATGAACACTGAAGCTTTCTTT.

Turning to this clonotype: A much larger clone lies a single base off, so this may be a read error. CDR3: CASSQEPSRGEGEQFF. CDR3 sequence (DNA): TGCGCCAGCAGCCAAGAGCCTAGCCGAGGTGAAGGTGAGCAGTTCTTC. This chain uses TRBV4-3 with TRBJ2-1, with TRBD2 as a possible D gene (5 bases). The V and J ends lost 0 bases and 9 bases respectively, with 18 bases between them. Germline V lookup: CDR1 LGHNA, CDR2 YSLEER. CDR3 length: 16 residues.

J is TRBJ2-4 and V is TRBV6-2 or TRBV6-3; unclear D gene. V lost 3 bases, J lost 0 bases, and 9 bases lay in between. This CDR3 has 15 residues. Germline CDR1 is MNHEY and CDR2 is SVGEGT. Here the CDR3 DNA reads TGTGCCAGCAGTTATGAGTTACTAGCCAAAAACATTCAGTACTTC. Protein: CASSYELLAKNIQYF.

This clonotype was counted a few times. The chain joins TRBV5-5 to TRBJ1-2; D is perhaps TRBD1 (5 bases). CDR1 is SGHKS, CDR2 YYEKEE, per germline (reference sequence). The CDR3 is 13 residues long. The V and J ends lost 0 bases and 7 bases respectively, with 10 bases between them. In DNA form, the CDR3 reads TGTGCCAGCAGCTTGGGAGGGGCAGGTGGCTACACCTTC. It codes for CASSLGGAGGYTF.

This clonotype was seen more than once but under ten times. The chain links TRBV9 to TRBJ2-1, with D possibly matching TRBD1 (6 bases). The CDR3 contains 13 residues. V was shortened by 2 bases and J by 7 bases, with 10 bases between the two germline ends. Germline V gene lookup returns CDR1 SGDLS and CDR2 YYNGEE. This chain's CDR3 is CASSVRGSNEQFF. The CDR3 coding sequence is TGTGCCAGCAGCGTCAGGGGTAGTAATGAGCAGTTCTTC.

This clonotype was seen a few times. The rearrangement uses TRBV7-9 and TRBJ2-4; unclear D gene. Deletions cut 5 bases from V and 8 bases from J, with 10 bases between. CDR3 length equals 12 residues. Looked up from germline, CDR1 is SEHNR and CDR2 is FQNEAQ (reference sequence). CDR3 loop: CASSTTGDIQYF. DNA of the CDR3: TGTGCCAGCAGCACCACTGGGGACATTCAGTACTTC.